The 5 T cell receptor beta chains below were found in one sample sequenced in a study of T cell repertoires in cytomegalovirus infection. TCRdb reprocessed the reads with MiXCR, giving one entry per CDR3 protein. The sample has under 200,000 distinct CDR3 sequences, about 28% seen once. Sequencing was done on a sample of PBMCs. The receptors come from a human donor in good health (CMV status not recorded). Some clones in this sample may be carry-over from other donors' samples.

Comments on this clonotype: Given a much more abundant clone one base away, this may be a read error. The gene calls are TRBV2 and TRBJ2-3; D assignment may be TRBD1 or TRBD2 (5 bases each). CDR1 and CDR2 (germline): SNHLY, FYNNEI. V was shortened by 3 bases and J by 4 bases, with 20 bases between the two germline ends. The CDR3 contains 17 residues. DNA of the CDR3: TGTGCCAGCAGTGAGAACAGGCCGTTTTCTAGCTCAGATACGCAGTATTTT. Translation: CASSENRPFSSSDTQYF.

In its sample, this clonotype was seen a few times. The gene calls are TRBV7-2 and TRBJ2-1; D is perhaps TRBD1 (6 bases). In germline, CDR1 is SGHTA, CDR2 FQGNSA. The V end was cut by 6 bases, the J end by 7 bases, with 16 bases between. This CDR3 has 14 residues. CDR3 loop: CASRMVRGENEQFF. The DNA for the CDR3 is TGTGCCAGCAGAATGGTCAGGGGTGAAAATGAGCAGTTCTTC.

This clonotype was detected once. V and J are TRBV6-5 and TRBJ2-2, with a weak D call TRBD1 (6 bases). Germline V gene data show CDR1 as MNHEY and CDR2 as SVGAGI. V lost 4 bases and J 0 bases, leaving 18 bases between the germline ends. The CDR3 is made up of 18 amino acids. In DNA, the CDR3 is TGTGCCAGCAGTTTCGGACAGTCTTTTAAATCGAACACCGGGGAGCTGTTTTTT. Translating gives CASSFGQSFKSNTGELFF.

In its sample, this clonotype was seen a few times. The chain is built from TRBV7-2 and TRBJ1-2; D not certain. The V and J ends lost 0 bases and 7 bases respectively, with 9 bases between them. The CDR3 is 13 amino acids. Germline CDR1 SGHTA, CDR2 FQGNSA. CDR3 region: CASSLARAFGYTF. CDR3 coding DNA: TGTGCCAGCAGCTTAGCGCGGGCCTTTGGCTACACCTTC.

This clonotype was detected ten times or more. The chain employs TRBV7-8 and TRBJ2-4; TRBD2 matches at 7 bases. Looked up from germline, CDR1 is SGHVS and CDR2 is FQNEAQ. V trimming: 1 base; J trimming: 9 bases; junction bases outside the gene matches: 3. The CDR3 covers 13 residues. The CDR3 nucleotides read TGTGCCAGCAGCTTAGTGGGGGGGAGCATTCAGTACTTC. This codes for CASSLVGGSIQYF.